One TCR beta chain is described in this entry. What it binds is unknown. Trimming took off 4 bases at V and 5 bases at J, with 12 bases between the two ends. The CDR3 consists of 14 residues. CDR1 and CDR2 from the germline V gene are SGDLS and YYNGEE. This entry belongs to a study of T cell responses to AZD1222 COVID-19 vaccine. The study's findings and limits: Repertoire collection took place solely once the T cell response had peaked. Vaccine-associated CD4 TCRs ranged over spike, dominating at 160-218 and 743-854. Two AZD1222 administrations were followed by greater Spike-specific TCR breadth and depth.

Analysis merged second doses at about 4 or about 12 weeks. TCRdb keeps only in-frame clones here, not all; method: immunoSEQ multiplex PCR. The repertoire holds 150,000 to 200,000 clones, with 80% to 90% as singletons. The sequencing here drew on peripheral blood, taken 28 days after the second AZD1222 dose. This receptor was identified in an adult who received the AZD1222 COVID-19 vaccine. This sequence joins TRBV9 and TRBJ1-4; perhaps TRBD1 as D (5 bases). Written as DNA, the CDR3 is TGTGCCAGCAGCCTAGGGGCAGGAAATGAAAAACTGTTTTTT. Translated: CASSLGAGNEKLFF.